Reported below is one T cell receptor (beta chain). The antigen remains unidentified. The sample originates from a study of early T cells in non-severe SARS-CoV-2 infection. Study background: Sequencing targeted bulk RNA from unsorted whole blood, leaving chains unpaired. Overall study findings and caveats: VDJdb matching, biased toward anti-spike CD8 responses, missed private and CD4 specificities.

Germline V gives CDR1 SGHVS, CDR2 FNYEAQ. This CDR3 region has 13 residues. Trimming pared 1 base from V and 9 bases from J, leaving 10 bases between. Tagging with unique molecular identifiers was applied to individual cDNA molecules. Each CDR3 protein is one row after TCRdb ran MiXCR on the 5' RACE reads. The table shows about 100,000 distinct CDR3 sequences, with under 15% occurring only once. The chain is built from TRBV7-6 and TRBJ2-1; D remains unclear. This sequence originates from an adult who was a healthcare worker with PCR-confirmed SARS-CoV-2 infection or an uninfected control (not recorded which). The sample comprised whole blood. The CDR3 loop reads CASSLVYGGEQFF. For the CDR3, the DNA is TGTGCCAGCAGCTTAGTCTACGGCGGTGAGCAGTTCTTC.